This TCR beta chain was sequenced in a study of Graves' ophthalmopathy and Graves' hyperthyroidism. Study summary: At the time of initial diagnosis and before any treatment, peripheral blood was collected. Study-level points and caveats: Most thyroid clonotypes expanded beyond 0.001 frequency were also found in blood.

Between the trimmed V and J ends, which lost 3 bases and 1 base, there was a span of 9 bases. The CDR3 sequence is 14 residues long. Germline CDR1 and CDR2: MDHEN and SYDVKM. Ophthalmopathic donors had moderate-to-severe activity, CAS ≥3 and NOSPECS ≥4, with disease that had lasted under 3 months. PBMCs were density-gradient isolated from 10 ml fresh blood. In this sample, this clonotype turned up many times. Its antigen is as yet unknown. RNA served as the template for amplifying TCR beta CDR3 regions. An initial RT-PCR round employing HTBI primers preceded a second-round multiplex PCR. Via MiXCR, TCRdb re-called the multiplex PCR reads, giving one row per CDR3 protein. The sample gives a few hundred thousand distinct CDR3 sequences, approximately 20% of which show up once; roughly 1.5% is in the top ten.

V gene TRBV28 combines with J gene TRBJ1-1; D is unresolved. The sequencing sample was made of peripheral blood. This TCR was recovered from a woman between 18 and 30 years old with Graves' ophthalmopathy. CDR3 protein: CASSFIGGNTEAFF. CDR3 nucleotide sequence: TGTGCCAGCAGTTTTATAGGTGGGAACACTGAAGCTTTCTTT.